This passage covers 24 T cell receptor beta chains from one sample sequenced in a study of T cells in narcolepsy. Only in-frame clones appear in the TCRdb table, and some are missing; sequencing was by immunoSEQ multiplex PCR. Of around 35,000 clones listed, around 90% were seen once; the top ten hold more than 0.95%. The specimen sequenced was CD45RA- memory CD4+ T cells from PBMCs. These receptors were collected from a human donor with narcolepsy.

The chain is built from TRBV4-1 and TRBJ2-5; D unclear. The CDR3 contains 13 residues. V shed 1 base and J shed 5 bases, with 8 bases lying between them. Per the germline V gene, CDR1 is MGHRA and CDR2 is YSYEKL. CDR3: CASSQVLGETQYF. The CDR3 nucleotides are TGCGCCAGCAGCCAAGTCCTCGGGGAGACCCAGTACTTC.

A single count supports this clone. The chain joins TRBV2 to TRBJ2-6; 11 positions match TRBD1. The V gene end was trimmed by 7 bases and the J gene end by 3 bases; junction bases not matched to a gene: 14. Per the germline V gene, CDR1 is SNHLY and CDR2 is FYNNEI. CDR3 length: 19 residues. CDR3 sequence reads: CASTLTTGQGVGGANVLTF. The CDR3, as DNA: TGTGCCAGCACCTTAACTACGGGACAGGGGGTCGGTGGGGCCAACGTCCTGACTTTC.

The V and J genes are TRBV4-2 and TRBJ2-1, with 14 bases fitting TRBD2. V lost 0 bases and J lost 0; bases outside the gene matches: 4. Germline assignment: CDR1 LGHNA and CDR2 YNFKEQ. The CDR3 totals 19 residues. CDR3 residues: CASSQEGLAGESSYNEQFF. CDR3 nucleotide sequence: TGTGCCAGCAGCCAAGAGGGACTAGCGGGGGAGAGCTCCTACAATGAGCAGTTCTTC.

The chain carries TRBV18 and TRBJ1-1; D is perhaps TRBD1 (6 bases). The CDR3 length is 13 residues. Trimming removed 3 bases from V and 2 bases from J, with 7 bases in between. Germline V CDR1 and CDR2: KGHSH, LQKENI. This CDR3 is CASSPTGNTEAFF. DNA of the CDR3: TGTGCCAGCTCACCGACAGGTAACACTGAAGCTTTCTTT.

This chain links TRBV4-1 with TRBJ1-1; tentatively, D is TRBD1 (6 bases). Germline assignment: CDR1 MGHRA and CDR2 YSYEKL. This CDR3 has 19 residues. The ends were cut back, 0 bases at V and 1 base at J, with 21 bases in the middle. In DNA, the CDR3 is TGCGCCAGCAGCCAAGATGGGTCAGGGCCGGGGGGCGAGAACACTGAAGCTTTCTTT. This gives the protein CASSQDGSGPGGENTEAFF.

The chain has TRBV28 and TRBJ2-1; 10 nucleotides match TRBD2. With 0 bases clipped from V and 5 bases from J, the junction kept 1 base outside the gene matches. CDR1 is MDHEN, CDR2 SYDVKM, per germline. The CDR3 is 15 residues long. The CDR3 DNA sequence: TGTGCCAGCAGTTTATGGACTAGCGGGCACAATGAGCAGTTCTTC. This codes for CASSLWTSGHNEQFF.

This rearrangement joins TRBV7-9 to TRBJ1-5, with TRBD1 identical over 7 bases. Germline assignment: CDR1 SEHNR and CDR2 FQNEAQ (reference sequence). The CDR3 spans 15 residues. Trimming cost V 1 base and J 2 bases; bases outside gene matches: 2. CDR3 loop: CASSLGDRGNQPQHF. In DNA form, the CDR3 reads TGTGCCAGCAGCTTAGGCGACAGGGGCAATCAGCCCCAGCATTTT.

This clone was seen just once. The V call is TRBV7-2, the J call TRBJ2-1; TRBD1 or TRBD2 may be the D gene (5 bases each). Trimming removed 5 bases from V and 4 bases from J, with 15 bases in between. The CDR3 spans 15 residues. CDR1 is SGHTA and CDR2 is FQGNSA in the germline V gene. The CDR3 nucleotides read TGTGCCAGCAGCAGGACAATACGGGGATACAATGAGCAGTTCTTC. This translates into CASSRTIRGYNEQFF.

V usage is TRBV7-2 and J usage is TRBJ1-6, with D tentatively TRBD1 (6 bases). V lost 4 bases and J 11 bases, leaving 12 bases between the germline ends. Germline V gene data show CDR1 as SGHTA and CDR2 as FQGNSA. The CDR3 loop spans 13 amino acids. In DNA form, the CDR3 reads TGTGCCAGCAGCTCGACACAGGGAACACCCCTCCACTTT. Translating it yields CASSSTQGTPLHF.

The chain is built from TRBV7-9 and TRBJ2-1; tentatively, D is TRBD2 (5 bases). The CDR3 loop spans 14 amino acids. Germline assignment: CDR1 SEHNR and CDR2 FQNEAQ (reference sequence). Deletions cut 5 bases from V and 3 bases from J, with 11 bases between. The CDR3 here is CASSPVDYYNEQFF. The CDR3 nucleotides read TGTGCCAGCAGCCCAGTTGACTACTACAATGAGCAGTTCTTC.

This chain joins TRBV9 and TRBJ2-2; possibly TRBD1 or TRBD2 for D (6 bases each). Germline V lookup: CDR1 SGDLS, CDR2 YYNGEE. The CDR3 runs to 15 residues. V dropped 6 bases and J dropped 0 bases, with 12 bases sitting between them. CDR3 region: CASKRGRTNTGELFF. CDR3 nucleotide sequence: TGTGCCAGCAAAAGGGGGAGGACGAACACCGGGGAGCTGTTTTTT.

The V and J genes are TRBV10-3 and TRBJ2-5; 16 positions match TRBD2. The germline gives CDR1 ENHRY, CDR2 SYGVKD. The length of the CDR3 is 18 residues. The ends lost 5 bases at V and 5 bases at J; junction bases unmatched: 11. CDR3 sequence (DNA): TGTGCCATCAGTCAGGGACTAGCGGGAGGGCGATCGTCGGAGACCCAGTACTTC. It codes for CAISQGLAGGRSSETQYF.

This clone was found a few times. The DNA of the CDR3 is TGTGCCAGCAGCTCGAGGACAGGGGCTATCGTTGATGAGCAGTTCTTC. This gives the protein CASSSRTGAIVDEQFF. The rearrangement links TRBV5-4 to TRBJ2-1, with 9 bases matching TRBD1. The length of the CDR3 is 16 residues. J lost 8 bases, V lost 3 bases, and 12 bases had no gene match. Germline CDR1 and CDR2: SGHNT and YYREEE (reference sequence).

This chain connects TRBV4-2 to TRBJ1-1; D might be TRBD1 (6 bases). The V gene's germline CDR1 is LGHNA and CDR2 YNFKEQ. The CDR3 length is 15 residues. Trimming cost V 6 bases and J 6 bases, with 20 bases left between them. In DNA form, the CDR3 reads TGTGCCAGCAGGCGCATCGTTCAGGGGAAGGCTGAAGCTTTCTTT. Translation: CASRRIVQGKAEAFF.

The genes are TRBV9 and TRBJ1-1; 9 bases map to TRBD1. Losses at the gene ends were 5 bases for V and 4 bases for J; bases not matched to a gene: 9. The germline V gene encodes CDR1 SGDLS and CDR2 YYNGEE. This CDR3 is built from 15 residues. CDR3 sequence (DNA): TGTGCCAGCAGTTCCCGTACAGGGGGCCTCACTGAAGCTTTCTTT. Amino acid sequence: CASSSRTGGLTEAFF.

This clone has a single count. The J gene is TRBJ2-1, the V gene TRBV5-1, with 14 nucleotides matching TRBD2. Germline loops: CDR1 SGHRS, CDR2 YFSETQ. CDR3 size: 15 residues. V shed 4 bases, J shed 10 bases, and the junction held 7 bases outside the gene matches. As DNA, the CDR3 is TGCGCCAGCAGCCCGGGACTAGCGGGGGTCTTCGAGCAGTTCTTC. It specifies CASSPGLAGVFEQFF.

The chain recombines TRBV28 with TRBJ1-2, with TRBD1 matching 12 bases. Germline CDR1 is MDHEN and CDR2 is SYDVKM. The CDR3 is made up of 13 amino acids. Germline trimming cut 11 bases from V and 8 bases from J; bases unmatched to any gene: 9. Here the CDR3 DNA reads TGTGCCGGCGGGGACAGGGGGCTTTTGGGCTACACCTTC. Protein sequence: CAGGDRGLLGYTF.

The chain employs TRBV5-1 and TRBJ2-7; 10 bases align to TRBD1. Germline CDR1 reads SGHRS; CDR2 reads YFSETQ. Trimming cost V 0 bases and J 0 bases; bases outside gene matches: 15. The CDR3 length is 20 residues. DNA for the CDR3: TGCGCCAGCAGCTTGGAAGGCTTTCGACAGGGGGCGCGAAGCTCCTACGAGCAGTACTTC. This encodes CASSLEGFRQGARSSYEQYF.

V is TRBV28 and J is TRBJ1-5, with 8 positions matching TRBD1. The germline V gene encodes CDR1 MDHEN and CDR2 SYDVKM. CDR3 length: 15 amino acids. J lost 2 bases, V lost 3 bases, and 3 bases had no gene match. CDR3 sequence: CASSLGGQGNQPQHF. The CDR3 nucleotides are TGTGCCAGCAGTTTGGGGGGACAGGGCAATCAGCCCCAGCATTTT.

Only one count was recorded for this clone. The chain couples TRBV11-2 to TRBJ2-1; no clear D. The CDR3 length is 14 residues. Trimming shortened V by 2 bases and J by 6 bases, and 11 bases separated the two germline ends. In germline, CDR1 is SGHAT, CDR2 FQNNGV. The CDR3: CASSLNRLGNEQFF. The CDR3 coding sequence is TGTGCCAGCAGCTTAAACCGTTTAGGCAATGAGCAGTTCTTC.

V is TRBV27 and J is TRBJ2-7, with no clear D. Germline V gene data show CDR1 as MNHEY and CDR2 as SMNVEV (reference sequence). This CDR3 region has 11 residues. Trimming left V 4 bases short and J 4 bases short, with 5 bases between. CDR3 DNA sequence: TGTGCCAGCAGTTCAGCGTACGAGCAGTACTTC. It is translated as CASSSAYEQYF.

This clone was recorded only once. The V and J genes are TRBV6-1 and TRBJ1-5; 8 bases line up with TRBD1. CDR3 length: 14 amino acids. The germline V gene encodes CDR1 MNHNS and CDR2 SASEGT. The junction had 6 bases not matched to a gene; V was cut back by 6 bases and J by 5 bases. Here the CDR3 DNA reads TGTGCCAGCAGCCCGACAGGGGAGTATCAGCCCCAGCATTTT. The encoded protein is CASSPTGEYQPQHF.

The chain combines TRBV2 with TRBJ2-7; TRBD1 matches at 11 bases. V lost 7 bases and J lost 4; bases outside the gene matches: 3. The CDR3 is 13 residues long. Germline V gives CDR1 SNHLY, CDR2 FYNNEI. For the CDR3, the DNA is TGTGCCAGCACCCGGGACAGGGGGTACGAGCAGTACTTC. As protein: CASTRDRGYEQYF.

The J gene is TRBJ1-5, the V gene TRBV23-1; D not certain. TRBV23-1 is an ORF for which the function is uncertain. The CDR3 covers 15 residues. Trimming cost V 6 bases and J 3 bases, with 15 bases left between them. The CDR3 loop is CASSHSHSFNQPQHF. The CDR3 region has the DNA TGCGCCAGCAGCCATTCCCACAGTTTCAATCAGCCCCAGCATTTT.